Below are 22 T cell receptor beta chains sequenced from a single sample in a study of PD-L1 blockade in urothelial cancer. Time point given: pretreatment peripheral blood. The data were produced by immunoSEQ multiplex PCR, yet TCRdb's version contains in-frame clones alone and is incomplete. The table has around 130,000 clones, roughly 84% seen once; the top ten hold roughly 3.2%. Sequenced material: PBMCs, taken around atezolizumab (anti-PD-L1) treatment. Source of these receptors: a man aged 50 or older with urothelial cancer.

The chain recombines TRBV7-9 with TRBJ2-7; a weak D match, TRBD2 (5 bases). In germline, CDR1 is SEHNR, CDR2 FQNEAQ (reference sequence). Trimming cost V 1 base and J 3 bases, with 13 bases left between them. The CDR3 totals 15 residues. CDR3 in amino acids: CASSLVGGSIYEQYF. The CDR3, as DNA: TGTGCCAGCAGCTTAGTAGGAGGCAGTATCTACGAGCAGTACTTC.

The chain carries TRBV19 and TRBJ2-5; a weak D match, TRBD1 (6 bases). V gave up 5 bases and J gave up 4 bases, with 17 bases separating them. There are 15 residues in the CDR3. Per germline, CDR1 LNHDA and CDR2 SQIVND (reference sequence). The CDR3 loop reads CASSSSRTGSETQYF. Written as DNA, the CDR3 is TGTGCCAGTAGTTCGTCCCGTACAGGGTCAGAGACCCAGTACTTC.

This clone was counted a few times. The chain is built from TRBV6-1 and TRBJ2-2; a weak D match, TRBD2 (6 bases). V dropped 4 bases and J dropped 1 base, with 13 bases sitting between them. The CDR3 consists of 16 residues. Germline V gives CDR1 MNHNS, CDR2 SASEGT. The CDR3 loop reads CASSVPGTVNTGELFF. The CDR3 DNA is TGTGCCAGCAGTGTTCCCGGGACTGTGAACACCGGGGAGCTGTTTTTT.

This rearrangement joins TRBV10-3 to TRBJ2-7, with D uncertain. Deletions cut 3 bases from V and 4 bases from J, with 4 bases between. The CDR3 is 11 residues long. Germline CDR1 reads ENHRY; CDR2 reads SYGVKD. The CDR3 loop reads CAISDRYEQYF. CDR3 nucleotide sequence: TGTGCCATCAGTGACAGGTACGAGCAGTACTTC.

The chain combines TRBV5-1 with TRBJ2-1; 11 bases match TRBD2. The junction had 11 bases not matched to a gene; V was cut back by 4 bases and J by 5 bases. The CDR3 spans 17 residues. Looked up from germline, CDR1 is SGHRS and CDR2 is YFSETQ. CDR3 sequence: CASSQGPTSGRDNEQFF. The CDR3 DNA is TGCGCCAGCAGCCAGGGCCCTACTAGCGGGAGAGACAATGAGCAGTTCTTC.

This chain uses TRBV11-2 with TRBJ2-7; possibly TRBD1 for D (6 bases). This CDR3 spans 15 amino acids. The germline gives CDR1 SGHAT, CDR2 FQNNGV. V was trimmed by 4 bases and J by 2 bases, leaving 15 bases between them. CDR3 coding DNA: TGTGCCAGCAGCTCCCCGGGACACCTAACCTACGAGCAGTACTTC. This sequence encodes CASSSPGHLTYEQYF.

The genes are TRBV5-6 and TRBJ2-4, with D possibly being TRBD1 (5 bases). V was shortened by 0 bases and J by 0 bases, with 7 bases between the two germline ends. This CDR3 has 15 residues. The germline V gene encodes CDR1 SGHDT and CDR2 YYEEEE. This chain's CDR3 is CASSLVGLAKNIQYF. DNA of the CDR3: TGTGCCAGCAGCTTGGTGGGGCTAGCCAAAAACATTCAGTACTTC.

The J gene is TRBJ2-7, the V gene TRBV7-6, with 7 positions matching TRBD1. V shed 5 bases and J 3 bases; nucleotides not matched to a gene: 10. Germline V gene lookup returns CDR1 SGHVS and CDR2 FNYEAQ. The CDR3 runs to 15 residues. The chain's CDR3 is CASSPRRDSFYEQYF. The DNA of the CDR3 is TGTGCCAGCAGCCCACGCCGGGACAGTTTCTACGAGCAGTACTTC. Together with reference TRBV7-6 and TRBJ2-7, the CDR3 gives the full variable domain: GAGVSQSPRYKVTKRGQDVALRCDPISGHVSLYWYRQALGQGPEFLTYFNYEAQQDKSGLPNDRFSAERPEGSISTLTIQRTEQRDSAMYRCASSPRRDSFYEQYFGPGTRLTVT.

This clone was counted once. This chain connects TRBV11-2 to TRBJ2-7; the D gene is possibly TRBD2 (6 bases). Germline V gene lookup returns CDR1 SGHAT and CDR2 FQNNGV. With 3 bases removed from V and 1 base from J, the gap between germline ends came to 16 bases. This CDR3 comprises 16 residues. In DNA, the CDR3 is TGTGCCAGCAGCTTTAGTAGAACGGGAGTATCCTACGAGCAGTACTTC. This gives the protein CASSFSRTGVSYEQYF.

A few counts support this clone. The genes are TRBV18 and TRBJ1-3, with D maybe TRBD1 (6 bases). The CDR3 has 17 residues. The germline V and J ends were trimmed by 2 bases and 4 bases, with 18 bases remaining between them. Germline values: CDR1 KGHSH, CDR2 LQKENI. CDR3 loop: CASSPVLSGDSGNTIYF. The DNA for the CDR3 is TGTGCCAGCTCACCAGTTCTATCAGGGGATTCAGGAAACACCATATATTTT.

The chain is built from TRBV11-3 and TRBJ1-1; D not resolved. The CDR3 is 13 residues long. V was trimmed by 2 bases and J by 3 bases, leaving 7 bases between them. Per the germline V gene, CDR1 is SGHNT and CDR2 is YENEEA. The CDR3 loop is CASSLRRDTEAFF. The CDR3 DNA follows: TGTGCCAGCAGCTTAAGGAGGGACACTGAAGCTTTCTTT.

CDR3 protein: CAWSVGLAAGELFF. As DNA, the CDR3 is TGTGCCTGGAGTGTGGGGCTAGCGGCCGGGGAGCTGTTTTTT. The chain carries TRBV30 and TRBJ2-2; 7 bases agree with TRBD2. This CDR3 is 14 amino acids long. Germline V gives CDR1 GTSNPN, CDR2 SVGIG (reference sequence). Trimming cost V 0 bases and J 6 bases; bases outside gene matches: 4.

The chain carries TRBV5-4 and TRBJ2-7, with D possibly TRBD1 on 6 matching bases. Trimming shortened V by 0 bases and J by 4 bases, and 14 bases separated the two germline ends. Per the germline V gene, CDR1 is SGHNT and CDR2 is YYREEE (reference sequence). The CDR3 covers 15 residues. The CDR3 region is CASSLDYGTQYEQYF. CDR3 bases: TGTGCCAGCAGCTTGGATTACGGGACACAATACGAGCAGTACTTC.

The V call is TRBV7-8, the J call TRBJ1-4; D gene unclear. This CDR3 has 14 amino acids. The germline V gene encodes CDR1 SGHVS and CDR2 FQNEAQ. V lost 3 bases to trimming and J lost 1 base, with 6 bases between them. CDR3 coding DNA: TGTGCCAGCAGCTTTGCGGAAACTAATGAAAAACTGTTTTTT. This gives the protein CASSFAETNEKLFF. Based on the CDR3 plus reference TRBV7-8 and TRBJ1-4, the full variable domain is GAGVSQSPRYKVAKRGQDVALRCDPISGHVSLFWYQQALGQGPEFLTYFQNEAQLDKSGLPSDRFFAERPEGSVSTLKIQRTQQEDSAVYLCASSFAETNEKLFFGSGTQLSVL.

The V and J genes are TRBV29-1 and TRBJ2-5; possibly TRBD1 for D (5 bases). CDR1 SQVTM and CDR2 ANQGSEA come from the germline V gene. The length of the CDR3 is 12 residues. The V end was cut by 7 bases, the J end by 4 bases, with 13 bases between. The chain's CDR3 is CSASAGIETQYF. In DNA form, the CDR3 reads TGCAGCGCGAGCGCAGGGATAGAGACCCAGTACTTC.

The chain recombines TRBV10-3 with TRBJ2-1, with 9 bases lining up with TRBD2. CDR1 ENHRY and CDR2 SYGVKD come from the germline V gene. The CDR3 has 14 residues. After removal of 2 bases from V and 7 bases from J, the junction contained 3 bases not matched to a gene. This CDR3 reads CAISESLAGNEQFF. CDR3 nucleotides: TGTGCCATCAGTGAGAGTCTAGCGGGAAATGAGCAGTTCTTC.

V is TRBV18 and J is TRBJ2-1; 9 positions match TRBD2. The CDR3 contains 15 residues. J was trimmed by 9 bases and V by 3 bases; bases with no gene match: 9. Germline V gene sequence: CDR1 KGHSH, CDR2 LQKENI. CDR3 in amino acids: CASSPAAGGPSEQFF. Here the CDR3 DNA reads TGTGCCAGCTCACCCGCGGCGGGAGGGCCGAGTGAGCAGTTCTTC.

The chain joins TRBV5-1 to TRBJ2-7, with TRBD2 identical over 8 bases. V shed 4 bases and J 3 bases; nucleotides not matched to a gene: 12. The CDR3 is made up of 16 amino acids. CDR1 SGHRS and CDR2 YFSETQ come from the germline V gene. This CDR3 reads CASSTSVGRANYEQYF. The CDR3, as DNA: TGCGCCAGCAGCACGTCAGTCGGGAGGGCTAACTACGAGCAGTACTTC.

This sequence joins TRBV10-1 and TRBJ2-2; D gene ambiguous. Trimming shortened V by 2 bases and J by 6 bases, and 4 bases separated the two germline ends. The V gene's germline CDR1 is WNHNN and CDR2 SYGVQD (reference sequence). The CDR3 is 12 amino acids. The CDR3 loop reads CASSEGPGELFF. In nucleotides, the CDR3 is TGCGCCAGCAGTGAGGGGCCCGGGGAGCTGTTTTTT.

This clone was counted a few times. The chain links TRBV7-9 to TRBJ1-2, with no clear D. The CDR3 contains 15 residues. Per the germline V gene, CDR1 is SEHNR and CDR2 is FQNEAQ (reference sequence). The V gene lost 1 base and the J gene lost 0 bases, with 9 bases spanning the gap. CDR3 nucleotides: TGTGCCAGCAGCTTAGGGAGGGCCACTAACTATGGCTACACCTTC. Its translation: CASSLGRATNYGYTF.

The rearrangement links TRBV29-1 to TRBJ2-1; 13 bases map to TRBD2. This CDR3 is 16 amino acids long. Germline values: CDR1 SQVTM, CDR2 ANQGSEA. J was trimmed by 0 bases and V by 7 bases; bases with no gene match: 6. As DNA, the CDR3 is TGCAGCGCCGAACTAGCGGGAGGGTTCTCCTACAATGAGCAGTTCTTC. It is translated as CSAELAGGFSYNEQFF.

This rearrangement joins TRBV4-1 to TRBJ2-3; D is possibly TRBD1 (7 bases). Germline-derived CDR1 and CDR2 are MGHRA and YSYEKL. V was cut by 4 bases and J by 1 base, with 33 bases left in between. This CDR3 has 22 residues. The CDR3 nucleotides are TGCGCCAGCAGCCGCGACCGCTATGTCGCCAGGGGGGCTAACATCCGCACAGATACGCAGTATTTT. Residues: CASSRDRYVARGANIRTDTQYF.